The rows below give T cell receptor beta chains drawn from one sample of a study of blood T cell repertoires in COVID-19. Here immunoSEQ multiplex PCR was the method, and the copy in TCRdb shows in-frame clones only, minus some. The sample includes about 400,000 clones, around 90% of them seen just once. The sequencing input was peripheral blood. These receptors were collected from a human donor in a cohort sampled during active COVID-19. Both conserved end residues are part of each CDR3. Each record gives: D gene, V gene, clone size, J gene, CDR3 protein, CDR3 DNA. The D gene is left open where the match is weak. Size is omitted from some rows. Given values are once, few, many or a class for expanded clones.

d_call: TRBD2; v_call: TRBV7-2; clone_size: .; j_call: TRBJ2-5; cdr3_aa: CASSSRTSGGKETQYF; cdr3_nt: TGTGCCAGCAGCTCCCGGACTAGCGGGGGTAAAGAGACCCAGTACTTC
d_call: .; v_call: TRBV6-4; clone_size: few; j_call: TRBJ2-2; cdr3_aa: CASSGLETGELFF; cdr3_nt: TGTGCCAGCAGTGGGCTAGAGACCGGGGAGCTGTTTTTT
d_call: TRBD1; v_call: TRBV30; clone_size: .; j_call: TRBJ1-6; cdr3_aa: CACQTGGNSPLHF; cdr3_nt: TGTGCCTGCCAGACAGGGGGTAATTCACCCCTCCACTTT
d_call: .; v_call: TRBV6-1; clone_size: .; j_call: TRBJ2-7; cdr3_aa: CASSDHSRTYEQYF; cdr3_nt: TGTGCCAGCAGTGACCACAGCAGAACCTACGAGCAGTACTTC
d_call: .; v_call: TRBV3-1/TRBV3-2; clone_size: .; j_call: TRBJ1-1; cdr3_aa: CASSQTWRNTEAFF; cdr3_nt: TGTGCCAGCAGCCAGACCTGGAGGAACACTGAAGCTTTCTTT
d_call: TRBD1; v_call: TRBV5-1; clone_size: .; j_call: TRBJ2-5; cdr3_aa: CASSLGGQGLSETQYF; cdr3_nt: TGCGCCAGCAGCTTGGGGGGACAGGGGTTATCAGAGACCCAGTACTTC
d_call: .; v_call: TRBV3-1/TRBV3-2; clone_size: .; j_call: TRBJ2-7; cdr3_aa: CASSQGLARSGYEQYF; cdr3_nt: TGTGCCAGCAGCCAAGGGCTAGCTCGTTCGGGGTACGAGCAGTACTTC
d_call: TRBD2; v_call: TRBV9; clone_size: .; j_call: TRBJ2-5; cdr3_aa: CASSAQTGAGGETQYF; cdr3_nt: TGTGCCAGCAGCGCACAAACAGGGGCGGGAGGGGAGACCCAGTACTTC
d_call: .; v_call: TRBV5-8; clone_size: .; j_call: TRBJ2-1; cdr3_aa: CASSLGLARYNEQFF; cdr3_nt: TGTGCCAGCAGCTTGGGTTTAGCTAGGTACAATGAGCAGTTCTTC
d_call: .; v_call: TRBV27; clone_size: .; j_call: TRBJ1-2; cdr3_aa: CASSPSPGGIYGYTF; cdr3_nt: TGTGCCAGCAGTCCATCCCCCGGAGGGATCTATGGCTACACCTTC
d_call: .; v_call: TRBV9; clone_size: .; j_call: TRBJ1-5; cdr3_aa: CASSPWESNQPQHF; cdr3_nt: TGTGCCAGCAGTCCATGGGAGAGCAATCAGCCCCAGCATTTT
d_call: .; v_call: TRBV3-1/TRBV3-2; clone_size: .; j_call: TRBJ2-2; cdr3_aa: CASSQDPAAGELFF; cdr3_nt: TGTGCCAGCAGCCAAGATCCCGCGGCGGGGGAGCTGTTTTTT
d_call: TRBD2; v_call: TRBV9; clone_size: once; j_call: TRBJ2-1; cdr3_aa: CASSVGPGGDNEQFF; cdr3_nt: TGTGCCAGCAGCGTAGGACCGGGAGGGGACAATGAGCAGTTCTTC
d_call: TRBD2; v_call: TRBV28; clone_size: .; j_call: TRBJ2-4; cdr3_aa: CASSLWSSGRENIQYF; cdr3_nt: TGTGCCAGCAGTTTATGGTCTAGCGGGAGGGAAAACATTCAGTACTTC
d_call: .; v_call: TRBV19; clone_size: .; j_call: TRBJ1-1; cdr3_aa: CASSIVAGNTEAFF; cdr3_nt: TGTGCCAGTAGTATAGTCGCAGGGAACACTGAAGCTTTCTTT
d_call: TRBD1; v_call: TRBV5-1; clone_size: .; j_call: TRBJ1-6; cdr3_aa: CASSLEGTGPNSPLHF; cdr3_nt: TGCGCCAGCAGCTTGGAAGGGACAGGGCCAAATTCACCCCTCCACTTT
d_call: TRBD1; v_call: TRBV7-2; clone_size: .; j_call: TRBJ2-7; cdr3_aa: CASSSPGTGSEQYF; cdr3_nt: TGTGCCAGCAGCTCGCCCGGGACAGGGAGTGAGCAGTACTTC
d_call: TRBD1; v_call: TRBV19; clone_size: .; j_call: TRBJ1-1; cdr3_aa: CASTQNRGVQAFF; cdr3_nt: TGTGCCAGTACCCAAAACAGGGGAGTCCAAGCTTTCTTT
d_call: TRBD2; v_call: TRBV11-3; clone_size: .; j_call: TRBJ2-1; cdr3_aa: CASSLDDSGGNLNEQFF; cdr3_nt: TGTGCCAGCAGCTTAGACGATTCCGGGGGGAACCTCAATGAGCAGTTCTTC
d_call: .; v_call: TRBV5-5; clone_size: once; j_call: TRBJ1-2; cdr3_aa: CASSLAWGGDYGYTF; cdr3_nt: TGTGCCAGCAGCTTGGCTTGGGGGGGAGACTATGGCTACACCTTC
d_call: TRBD2; v_call: TRBV5-8; clone_size: .; j_call: TRBJ2-5; cdr3_aa: CASSPGLAGGQETQYF; cdr3_nt: TGTGCCAGCAGCCCGGGACTAGCGGGAGGACAAGAGACCCAGTACTTC
d_call: .; v_call: TRBV3-1/TRBV3-2; clone_size: .; j_call: TRBJ1-1; cdr3_aa: CASSHPAGTEAFF; cdr3_nt: TGTGCCAGCAGCCACCCCGCGGGGACTGAAGCTTTCTTT
d_call: .; v_call: TRBV28; clone_size: .; j_call: TRBJ1-1; cdr3_aa: CASSFLGGTEAFF; cdr3_nt: TGTGCCAGCAGTTTTTTAGGGGGCACTGAAGCTTTCTTT
d_call: .; v_call: TRBV7-2; clone_size: .; j_call: TRBJ1-2; cdr3_aa: CASSPGSGANYGYTF; cdr3_nt: TGTGCCAGCAGCCCAGGTTCAGGGGCCAACTATGGCTACACCTTC
d_call: TRBD1; v_call: TRBV6-5; clone_size: .; j_call: TRBJ1-2; cdr3_aa: CASRMGQGPFYGYTF; cdr3_nt: TGTGCCAGCAGGATGGGACAGGGGCCTTTCTATGGCTACACCTTC
d_call: .; v_call: TRBV5-4; clone_size: .; j_call: TRBJ2-3; cdr3_aa: CASSYTGTATVVQYF; cdr3_nt: TGTGCCAGCAGCTACACCGGGACTGCCACTGTTGTGCAGTATTTT
d_call: .; v_call: TRBV9; clone_size: .; j_call: TRBJ1-4; cdr3_aa: CASSVGRGTDFNEKLFF; cdr3_nt: TGTGCCAGCAGCGTAGGGAGGGGAACAGATTTTAATGAAAAACTGTTTTTT
d_call: .; v_call: TRBV6-6; clone_size: .; j_call: TRBJ1-5; cdr3_aa: CASTTGRGPQHF; cdr3_nt: TGTGCCAGCACCACCGGCCGAGGGCCCCAGCATTTT
d_call: TRBD2; v_call: TRBV24-1; clone_size: .; j_call: TRBJ2-7; cdr3_aa: CATSDSPLAGGNRLYEQYF; cdr3_nt: TGTGCCACCAGTGATTCCCCCCTAGCGGGAGGTAACCGGTTGTACGAGCAGTACTTC
d_call: TRBD1; v_call: TRBV19; clone_size: .; j_call: TRBJ1-2; cdr3_aa: CASSIGDRGGGYTF; cdr3_nt: TGTGCCAGTAGTATTGGGGACAGGGGTGGAGGCTACACCTTC
d_call: .; v_call: TRBV6-5; clone_size: .; j_call: TRBJ2-1; cdr3_aa: CASSRTERGGEQFF; cdr3_nt: TGTGCCAGCAGCCGCACAGAGCGAGGGGGTGAGCAGTTCTTC
d_call: .; v_call: TRBV15; clone_size: .; j_call: TRBJ1-5; cdr3_aa: CATSRVEGVKPQHF; cdr3_nt: TGTGCCACCAGCAGAGTTGAAGGGGTGAAGCCCCAGCATTTT
d_call: TRBD1; v_call: TRBV30; clone_size: .; j_call: TRBJ1-5; cdr3_aa: CAWSVYLGITGTGINQPQHF; cdr3_nt: TGTGCCTGGAGTGTATATCTAGGAATCACCGGGACAGGGATCAATCAGCCCCAGCATTTT
d_call: TRBD2; v_call: TRBV4-1; clone_size: .; j_call: TRBJ2-3; cdr3_aa: CASSQASGLAVITDTQYF; cdr3_nt: TGCGCCAGCAGCCAAGCCTCCGGACTAGCGGTTATCACAGATACGCAGTATTTT
d_call: TRBD1; v_call: TRBV5-1; clone_size: .; j_call: TRBJ1-6; cdr3_aa: CASSLAWQGVSPLHF; cdr3_nt: TGCGCCAGCAGCTTGGCCTGGCAGGGGGTGTCACCCCTCCACTTT
d_call: .; v_call: TRBV5-5; clone_size: .; j_call: TRBJ2-7; cdr3_aa: CASSSRNYEQYF; cdr3_nt: TGTGCCAGCAGCTCCAGGAACTACGAGCAGTACTTC
d_call: TRBD1; v_call: TRBV7-8; clone_size: once; j_call: TRBJ2-2; cdr3_aa: CASSSTGVDTGELFF; cdr3_nt: TGTGCCAGCAGCTCTACAGGGGTGGACACCGGGGAGCTGTTTTTT
d_call: .; v_call: TRBV5-1; clone_size: few; j_call: TRBJ1-6; cdr3_aa: CASSLEAGMRNSPLHF; cdr3_nt: TGCGCCAGCAGCTTGGAAGCAGGGATGAGAAATTCACCCCTCCACTTT
d_call: .; v_call: TRBV5-6; clone_size: .; j_call: TRBJ1-3; cdr3_aa: CASSFRGFSGNTIYF; cdr3_nt: TGTGCCAGCAGCTTTAGGGGGTTCTCTGGAAACACCATATATTTT
d_call: .; v_call: TRBV4-2; clone_size: once; j_call: TRBJ2-1; cdr3_aa: CASSQDQGRGLEQFF; cdr3_nt: TGTGCCAGCAGCCAAGATCAGGGGAGAGGGCTGGAGCAGTTCTTC
d_call: .; v_call: TRBV7-2; clone_size: .; j_call: TRBJ2-7; cdr3_aa: CASSLAGLTAGEQYF; cdr3_nt: TGTGCCAGCAGCTTAGCCGGCCTGACTGCGGGCGAGCAGTACTTC
d_call: .; v_call: TRBV27; clone_size: .; j_call: TRBJ2-3; cdr3_aa: CASSRLGSTDTQYF; cdr3_nt: TGTGCCAGCAGCCGACTAGGGAGCACAGATACGCAGTATTTT
d_call: TRBD1; v_call: TRBV6-5; clone_size: .; j_call: TRBJ2-1; cdr3_aa: CASSYLGTGDNEQFF; cdr3_nt: TGTGCCAGCAGTTACCTCGGGACAGGGGACAATGAGCAGTTCTTC
d_call: .; v_call: TRBV9; clone_size: .; j_call: TRBJ1-3; cdr3_aa: CASSVGGIGAGNTIYF; cdr3_nt: TGTGCCAGCAGCGTAGGAGGGATTGGAGCTGGAAACACCATATATTTT
d_call: .; v_call: TRBV24-1; clone_size: .; j_call: TRBJ2-5; cdr3_aa: CATSDLGGAQETQYF; cdr3_nt: TGTGCCACCAGTGATTTAGGGGGGGCGCAAGAGACCCAGTACTTC
d_call: .; v_call: TRBV19; clone_size: few; j_call: TRBJ2-2; cdr3_aa: CASSIQTGELFF; cdr3_nt: TGTGCCAGTAGTATTCAGACCGGGGAGCTGTTTTTT
d_call: .; v_call: TRBV6-2/TRBV6-3; clone_size: .; j_call: TRBJ2-3; cdr3_aa: CASSRDSRSTDTQYF; cdr3_nt: TGTGCCAGCAGCCGCGACAGCCGTAGCACAGATACGCAGTATTTT
d_call: TRBD1; v_call: TRBV24-1; clone_size: .; j_call: TRBJ2-1; cdr3_aa: CATSGGTGGNEQFF; cdr3_nt: TGTGCCACCAGTGGAGGGACAGGGGGGAATGAGCAGTTCTTC
d_call: TRBD1; v_call: TRBV6-6; clone_size: .; j_call: TRBJ2-3; cdr3_aa: CASKGVGTGRTDTQYF; cdr3_nt: TGTGCCAGCAAGGGGGTGGGGACAGGGCGCACAGATACGCAGTATTTT
d_call: TRBD1; v_call: TRBV10-3; clone_size: once; j_call: TRBJ2-7; cdr3_aa: CAISHPDRGFEQYF; cdr3_nt: TGTGCCATCAGCCACCCGGACAGGGGTTTCGAGCAGTACTTC
d_call: .; v_call: TRBV19; clone_size: .; j_call: TRBJ1-1; cdr3_aa: CASSSEVQSTEAFF; cdr3_nt: TGTGCCAGTAGTTCGGAGGTTCAGAGCACTGAAGCTTTCTTT
d_call: .; v_call: TRBV10-3; clone_size: .; j_call: TRBJ1-5; cdr3_aa: CAISSVAGGNQPQHF; cdr3_nt: TGTGCCATATCCTCGGTGGCAGGGGGCAATCAGCCCCAGCATTTT
d_call: TRBD2; v_call: TRBV7-9; clone_size: .; j_call: TRBJ2-5; cdr3_aa: CASSFGGRIETQYF; cdr3_nt: TGTGCCAGCAGCTTTGGCGGGAGGATAGAGACCCAGTACTTC
d_call: TRBD1; v_call: TRBV7-2; clone_size: .; j_call: TRBJ1-2; cdr3_aa: CASSLAVTGTVYGYTF; cdr3_nt: TGTGCCAGCAGCTTAGCGGTGACGGGGACAGTTTATGGCTACACCTTC
d_call: .; v_call: TRBV6-2/TRBV6-3; clone_size: .; j_call: TRBJ1-6; cdr3_aa: CASSYTGYSPLHF; cdr3_nt: TGTGCCAGCAGTTATACAGGGTATTCACCCCTCCACTTT
d_call: TRBD1; v_call: TRBV27; clone_size: .; j_call: TRBJ1-2; cdr3_aa: CASRPSGQGEGYTF; cdr3_nt: TGTGCCAGCAGGCCATCTGGACAGGGAGAAGGCTACACCTTC
d_call: .; v_call: TRBV12-5; clone_size: .; j_call: TRBJ1-2; cdr3_aa: CASGLGGYGYTF; cdr3_nt: TGTGCTAGTGGTTTGGGAGGCTATGGCTACACCTTC
d_call: TRBD2; v_call: TRBV5-1; clone_size: .; j_call: TRBJ2-3; cdr3_aa: CASSPGVAGPRGTQYF; cdr3_nt: TGCGCCAGCAGCCCCGGGGTAGCGGGCCCTAGGGGTACGCAGTATTTT
d_call: TRBD1; v_call: TRBV12-3/TRBV12-4; clone_size: few; j_call: TRBJ1-1; cdr3_aa: CASSRGEEAFF; cdr3_nt: TGTGCCAGCAGCAGGGGGGAGGAAGCTTTCTTT